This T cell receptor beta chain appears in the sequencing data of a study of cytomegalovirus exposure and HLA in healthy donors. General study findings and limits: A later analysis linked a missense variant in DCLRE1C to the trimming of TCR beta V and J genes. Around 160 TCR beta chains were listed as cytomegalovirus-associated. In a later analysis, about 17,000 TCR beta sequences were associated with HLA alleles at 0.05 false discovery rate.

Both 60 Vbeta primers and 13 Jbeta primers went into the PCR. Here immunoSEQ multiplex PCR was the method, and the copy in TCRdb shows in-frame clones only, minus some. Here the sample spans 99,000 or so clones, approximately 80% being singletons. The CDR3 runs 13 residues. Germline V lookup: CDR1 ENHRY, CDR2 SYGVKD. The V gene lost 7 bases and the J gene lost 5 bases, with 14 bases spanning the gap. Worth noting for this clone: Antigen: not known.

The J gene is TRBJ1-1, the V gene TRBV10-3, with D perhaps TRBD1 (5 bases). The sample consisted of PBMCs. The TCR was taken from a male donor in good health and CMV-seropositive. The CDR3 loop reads CAIKSGLRTEAFF. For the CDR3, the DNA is TGTGCCATCAAATCAGGGTTGAGGACTGAAGCTTTCTTT.